The source of this T cell receptor (beta chain) is a study of T cells in Graves' hyperthyroidism and ophthalmopathy. The germline gives CDR1 SEHNR, CDR2 FQNEAQ (reference sequence). Trimming took 6 bases from V and 8 from J, leaving 17 bases between them. This CDR3 is built from 14 residues. RNA transcripts provided the source from which TCR beta CDR3 regions were amplified. HTBI primers were employed in a first-round RT-PCR of the TCR CDR3. Each CDR3 protein gets one entry after TCRdb re-called the multiplex PCR reads with MiXCR. The table includes about 600,000 distinct CDR3 sequences, around 15% detected once.

The receptor was derived from a woman in her forties with Graves' ophthalmopathy. This rearrangement joins TRBV7-9 to TRBJ2-1; D perhaps matches TRBD1 (6 bases). The material sequenced was blood. CDR3 DNA sequence: TGTGCCAGCAGTTTTTACTTAGAGGGGGATGAGCAGTTCTTC. Its translation is CASSFYLEGDEQFF.